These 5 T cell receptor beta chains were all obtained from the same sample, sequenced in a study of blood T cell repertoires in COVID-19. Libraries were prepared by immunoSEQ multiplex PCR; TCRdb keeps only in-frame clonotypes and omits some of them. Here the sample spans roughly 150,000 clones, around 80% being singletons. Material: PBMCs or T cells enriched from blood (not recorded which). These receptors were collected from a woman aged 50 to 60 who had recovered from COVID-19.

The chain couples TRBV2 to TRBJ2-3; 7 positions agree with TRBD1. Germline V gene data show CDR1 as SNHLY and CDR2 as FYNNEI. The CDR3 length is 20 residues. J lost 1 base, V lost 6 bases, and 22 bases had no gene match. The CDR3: CASSQAGTAIIERGTDTQYF. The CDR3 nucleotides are TGTGCCAGCAGCCAAGCCGGGACAGCGATTATTGAGAGGGGCACAGATACGCAGTATTTT.

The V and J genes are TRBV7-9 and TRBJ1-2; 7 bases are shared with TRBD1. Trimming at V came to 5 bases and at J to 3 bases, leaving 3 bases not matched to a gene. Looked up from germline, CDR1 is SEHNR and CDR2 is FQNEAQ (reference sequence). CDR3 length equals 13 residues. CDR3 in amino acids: CASSPGQDYGYTF. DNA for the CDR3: TGTGCCAGCAGCCCCGGACAGGACTATGGCTACACCTTC.

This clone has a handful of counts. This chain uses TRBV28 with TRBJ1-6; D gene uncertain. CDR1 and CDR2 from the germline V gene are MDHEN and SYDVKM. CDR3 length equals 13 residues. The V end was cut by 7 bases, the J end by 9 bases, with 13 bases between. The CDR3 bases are TGTGCCAGCACCACCCCATCGGGTTCACCCCTCCACTTT. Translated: CASTTPSGSPLHF.

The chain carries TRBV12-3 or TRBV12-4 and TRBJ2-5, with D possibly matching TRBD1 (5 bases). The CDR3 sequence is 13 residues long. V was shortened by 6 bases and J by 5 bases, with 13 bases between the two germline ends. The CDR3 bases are TGTGCCAGCAGCCCAGGGATTGGGGAGACCCAGTACTTC. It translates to CASSPGIGETQYF.

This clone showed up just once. The CDR3 protein is CSVELGGQGTEAFF. The CDR3 DNA follows: TGCAGCGTTGAGTTGGGGGGGCAGGGCACTGAAGCTTTCTTT. This sequence joins TRBV29-1 and TRBJ1-1; weak D call: TRBD1 (6 bases). The germline CDR1 and CDR2 sequences are SQVTM and ANQGSEA. The CDR3 is 14 residues long. Deletions cut 3 bases from V and 4 bases from J, with 15 bases between.